Each of the 6 T cell receptor beta chains below was sequenced from the same sample in a study of blood T cell repertoires in COVID-19. The protocol was immunoSEQ multiplex PCR, while the TCRdb copy is restricted to in-frame clones and leaves out a portion. The table records around 180,000 clones, roughly three quarters of them present only once. Sequencing input: PBMCs or T cells enriched from blood (not recorded which). The receptors stem from a woman between 45 and 65 years old with acute COVID-19.

The chain couples TRBV6-6 to TRBJ2-2; D is unclear. This CDR3 spans 12 amino acids. From germline, CDR1 is MNHNY and CDR2 SVGAGI (reference sequence). Trimming cost V 2 bases and J 7 bases, with 5 bases left between them. The CDR3 loop reads CASSYTGGELFF. For the CDR3, the DNA is TGTGCCAGCAGTTACACCGGCGGGGAGCTGTTTTTT.

The chain employs TRBV7-2 and TRBJ1-2, with 7 bases fitting TRBD1. The CDR3 contains 17 residues. V trimming: 0 bases; J trimming: 5 bases; junction bases outside the gene matches: 12. The germline V gene encodes CDR1 SGHTA and CDR2 FQGNSA. CDR3 residues: CASSLARRDRGGYGYTF. CDR3 DNA: TGTGCCAGCAGCTTAGCCCGTAGGGACAGAGGGGGGTATGGCTACACCTTC.

The chain links TRBV5-1 to TRBJ2-2, with D possibly being TRBD2 (5 bases). There are 16 residues in the CDR3. Per the germline V gene, CDR1 is SGHRS and CDR2 is YFSETQ. With 0 bases removed from V and 1 base from J, the gap between germline ends came to 10 bases. Here the CDR3 DNA reads TGCGCCAGCAGCTTGGGGACCGGAGGGAACACCGGGGAGCTGTTTTTT. This codes for CASSLGTGGNTGELFF.

This clone was found a few times. The chain joins TRBV5-1 to TRBJ1-3; D is unresolved. Germline values: CDR1 SGHRS, CDR2 YFSETQ. The length of the CDR3 is 14 residues. V dropped 8 bases and J dropped 0 bases, with 12 bases sitting between them. The CDR3 sequence: CASAGSLSGNTIYF. In DNA form, the CDR3 reads TGCGCCAGTGCGGGCAGCCTCTCTGGAAACACCATATATTTT.

The chain links TRBV19 to TRBJ2-2, with D perhaps matching TRBD2 (6 bases). This CDR3 has 12 amino acids. Trimming took off 8 bases at V and 7 bases at J, with 11 bases between the two ends. Germline loops: CDR1 LNHDA, CDR2 SQIVND (reference sequence). The CDR3 spells CASPNGGGELFF. The CDR3 region has the DNA TGTGCCAGTCCGAACGGGGGCGGGGAGCTGTTTTTT.

This clone was detected only a few times. The CDR3 loop is CASSVDYGSSGNTIYF. CDR3 in DNA: TGTGCCAGCAGCGTAGACTACGGGAGCTCTGGAAACACCATATATTTT. The chain combines TRBV9 with TRBJ1-3; D uncertain. The V and J ends lost 0 bases and 0 bases respectively, with 10 bases between them. CDR3 length: 16 residues. CDR1 and CDR2 (germline): SGDLS, YYNGEE.